A selection of T cell receptor beta chains follows, all from one sample in a study of Graves' ophthalmopathy and Graves' hyperthyroidism. TCRdb re-derived calls from the multiplex PCR reads in MiXCR, one entry per CDR3 protein. Counted here are about 390,000 distinct CDR3 sequences, roughly 17% occurring once; the ten biggest clones make up roughly 2.6%. The sequenced material came from peripheral blood. The source is an adult woman with stable Graves' hyperthyroidism. Each CDR3 is given with its conserved first and last residue. The D gene is left open where the match is weak. The size entry is marked missing in some rows and otherwise reads once, few, many or a size class.

-	TRBV20-1	-	13	TRBJ1-5	CSASYGGGQPQHF	TGCAGTGCTAGTTATGGGGGGGGTCAGCCCCAGCATTTT
many	TRBV15	TRBD2	13	TRBJ2-7	CATRAGGNYEQYF	TGTGCCACCAGGGCGGGAGGGAACTACGAGCAGTACTTC
once	TRBV12-5	-	12	TRBJ2-7	CASGWILNEQYF	TGTGCTAGTGGTTGGATTCTGAACGAGCAGTACTTC
few	TRBV6-2/TRBV6-3	TRBD2	16	TRBJ2-7	CASSYLLAGGSYEQYF	TGTGCCAGCAGTTACTTGCTAGCGGGAGGATCCTACGAGCAGTACTTC
many	TRBV11-3	-	12	TRBJ2-2	CASAAASGELFF	TGTGCCAGCGCGGCCGCATCCGGGGAGCTGTTTTTT
many	TRBV20-1	TRBD2	17	TRBJ2-7	CSARSSFSGRNTYEQYF	TGCAGTGCTAGAAGTTCGTTCAGCGGGAGGAATACCTACGAGCAGTACTTC
-	TRBV12-5	-	16	TRBJ1-1	CASGLVLVRSNTEAFF	TGTGCTAGTGGTTTGGTCCTAGTGAGGAGTAACACTGAAGCTTTCTTT
-	TRBV7-2	-	19	TRBJ1-1	CASSPKGFHELTRNTEAFF	TGTGCCAGCAGCCCCAAGGGCTTTCATGAACTTACGCGGAACACTGAAGCTTTCTTT
many	TRBV20-1	-	13	TRBJ2-7	CSATIADSYEQYF	TGCAGTGCTACGATAGCGGATTCCTACGAGCAGTACTTC
many	TRBV12-3/TRBV12-4	-	16	TRBJ1-5	CASSPWGGHSNQPQHF	TGTGCCAGCAGTCCATGGGGGGGGCATAGCAATCAGCCCCAGCATTTT
many	TRBV6-5	-	15	TRBJ1-1	CASSTSEAGRREAFF	TGTGCCAGCAGTACGAGTGAGGCCGGCCGGAGGGAAGCTTTCTTT
many	TRBV15	-	16	TRBJ2-4	CATSRGRGMGKNIQYF	TGTGCCACCAGCAGAGGCCGGGGGATGGGCAAAAACATTCAGTACTTC
many	TRBV11-2	TRBD2	13	TRBJ2-7	CASSRGGFYEQYF	TGTGCCAGCAGCCGCGGGGGATTCTACGAGCAGTACTTC
-	TRBV6-1	TRBD2	15	TRBJ2-5	CASSRLSGSLETQYF	TGTGCCAGCAGCCGGCTCAGCGGGAGCTTGGAGACCCAGTACTTC
many	TRBV6-5	-	15	TRBJ2-5	CASRTNLKTQETQYF	TGTGCCAGCAGGACAAACCTGAAAACCCAAGAGACCCAGTACTTC
many	TRBV6-5	-	16	TRBJ2-7	CASSYSRTKSTYEQYF	TGTGCCAGCAGTTACTCCAGGACAAAGTCAACCTACGAGCAGTACTTC
few	TRBV7-9	TRBD2	15	TRBJ2-7	CASSLARTSRYEQYF	TGTGCCAGCAGCTTAGCCCGGACTAGCCGCTACGAGCAGTACTTC
-	TRBV11-2	TRBD2	16	TRBJ2-7	CASSLDGLAGTYEQYF	TGTGCCAGCAGCTTAGATGGCCTAGCGGGAACCTACGAGCAGTACTTC
many	TRBV2	-	11	TRBJ2-7	CASSGWYEQYF	TGTGCCAGCAGTGGATGGTACGAGCAGTACTTC
many	TRBV28	-	14	TRBJ2-5	CASNPWSSQETQYF	TGTGCCAGCAATCCGTGGAGCAGCCAAGAGACCCAGTACTTC
many	TRBV9	TRBD1	16	TRBJ2-2	CASSVAGQGNTGELFF	TGTGCCAGCAGCGTAGCGGGACAGGGTAACACCGGGGAGCTGTTTTTT
many	TRBV4-1	-	13	TRBJ2-7	CASSQDISYEQYF	TGCGCCAGCAGCCAAGACATCTCCTACGAGCAGTACTTC
many	TRBV20-1	-	11	TRBJ2-5	CSATSRETQYF	TGCAGTGCCACGAGCAGGGAGACCCAGTACTTC
-	TRBV12-5	TRBD2	16	TRBJ2-7	CASGLDSGGTYYEQYF	TGTGCTAGTGGTTTGGACTCCGGGGGGACCTACTACGAGCAGTACTTC
-	TRBV6-2/TRBV6-3	TRBD2	17	TRBJ2-7	CASSAGTSGRVSYEQYF	TGTGCCAGCAGCGCAGGGACTAGCGGGAGAGTTTCCTACGAGCAGTACTTC
many	TRBV30	-	16	TRBJ2-2	CAWSVRDSMYTGELFF	TGTGCCTGGAGTGTACGGGACTCAATGTACACCGGGGAGCTGTTTTTT
-	TRBV10-3	TRBD1	18	TRBJ1-1	CAISEKRTGGPWIAEAFF	TGTGCCATCAGTGAGAAAAGGACAGGGGGCCCCTGGATCGCTGAAGCTTTCTTT